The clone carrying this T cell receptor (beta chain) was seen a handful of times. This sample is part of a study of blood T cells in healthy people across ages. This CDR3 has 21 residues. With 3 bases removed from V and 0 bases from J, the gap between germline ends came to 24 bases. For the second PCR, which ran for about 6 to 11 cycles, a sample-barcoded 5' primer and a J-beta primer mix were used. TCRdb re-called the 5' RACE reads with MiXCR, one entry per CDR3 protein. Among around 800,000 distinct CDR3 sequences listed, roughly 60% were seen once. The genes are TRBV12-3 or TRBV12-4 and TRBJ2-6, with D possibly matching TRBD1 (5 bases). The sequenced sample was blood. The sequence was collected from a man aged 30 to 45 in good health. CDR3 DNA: TGTGCCAGCAGTTTCCTTCTCCGTGGACACGATTCGAGCTCTGGGGCCAACGTCCTGACTTTC. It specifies CASSFLLRGHDSSSGANVLTF.